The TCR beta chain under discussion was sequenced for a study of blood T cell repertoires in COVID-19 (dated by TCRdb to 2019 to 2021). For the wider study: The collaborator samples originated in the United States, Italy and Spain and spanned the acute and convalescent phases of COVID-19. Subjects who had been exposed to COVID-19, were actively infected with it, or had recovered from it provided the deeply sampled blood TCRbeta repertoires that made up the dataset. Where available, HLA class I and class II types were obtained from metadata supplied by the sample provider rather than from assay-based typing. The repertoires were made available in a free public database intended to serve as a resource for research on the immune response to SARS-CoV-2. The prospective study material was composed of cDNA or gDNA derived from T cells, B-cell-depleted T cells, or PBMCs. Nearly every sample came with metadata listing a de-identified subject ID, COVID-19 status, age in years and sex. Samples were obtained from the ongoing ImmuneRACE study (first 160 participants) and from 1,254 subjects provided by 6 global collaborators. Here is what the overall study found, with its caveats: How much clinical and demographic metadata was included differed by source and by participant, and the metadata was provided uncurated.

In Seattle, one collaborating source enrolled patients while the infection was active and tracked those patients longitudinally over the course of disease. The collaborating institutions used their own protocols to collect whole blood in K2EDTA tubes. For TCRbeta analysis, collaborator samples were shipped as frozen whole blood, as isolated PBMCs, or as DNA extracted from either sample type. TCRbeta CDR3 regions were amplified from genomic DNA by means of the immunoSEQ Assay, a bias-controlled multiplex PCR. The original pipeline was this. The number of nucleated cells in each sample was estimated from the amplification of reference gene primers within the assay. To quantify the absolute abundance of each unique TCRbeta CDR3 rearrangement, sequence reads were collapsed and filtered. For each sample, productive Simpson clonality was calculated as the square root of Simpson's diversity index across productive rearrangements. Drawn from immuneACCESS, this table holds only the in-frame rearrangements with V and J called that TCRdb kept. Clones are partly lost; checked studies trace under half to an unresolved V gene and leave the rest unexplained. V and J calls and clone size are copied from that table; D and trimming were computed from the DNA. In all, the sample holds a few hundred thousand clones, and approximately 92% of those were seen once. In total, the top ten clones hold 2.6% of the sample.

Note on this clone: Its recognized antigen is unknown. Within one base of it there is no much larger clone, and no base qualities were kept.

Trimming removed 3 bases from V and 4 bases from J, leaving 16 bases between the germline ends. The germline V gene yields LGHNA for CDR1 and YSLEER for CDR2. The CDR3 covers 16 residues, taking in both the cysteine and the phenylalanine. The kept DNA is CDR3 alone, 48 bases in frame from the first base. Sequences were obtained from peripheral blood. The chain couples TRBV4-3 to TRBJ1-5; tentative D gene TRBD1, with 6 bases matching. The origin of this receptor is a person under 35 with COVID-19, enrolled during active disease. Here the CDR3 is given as CASSQSREGGNQPQHF. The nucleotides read TGCGCCAGCAGCCAGTCCAGGGAGGGGGGTAATCAGCCCCAGCATTTT.